This passage covers 31 T cell receptor beta chains from one sample sequenced in a study of identical twins. TCRdb itself ran the 5' RACE reads through MiXCR, one entry per CDR3 protein. There are 150,000 or so distinct CDR3 sequences in the sample; under 4.5% occur only once, and around 8% lies in the top ten. Sequencing was performed on memory T cells sorted from blood. These receptors were obtained from a man aged 18 to 35 in good health.

This clonotype was counted ten times or more. CDR3: CATSRDQQTQYF. In nucleotides, the CDR3 is TGTGCCACCAGCAGAGATCAACAGACCCAGTACTTC. V is TRBV15 and J is TRBJ2-5; unclear D gene. This CDR3 has 12 residues. V gave up 0 bases and J gave up 6 bases, with 5 bases separating them. Germline V gives CDR1 LNHNV, CDR2 YYDKDF (reference sequence). The variable domain in full, completed from reference TRBV15 and TRBJ2-5, reads DAMVIQNPRYQVTQFGKPVTLSCSQTLNHNVMYWYQQKSSQAPKLLFHYYDKDFNNEADTPDNFQSRRPNTSFCFLDIRSPGLGDTAMYLCATSRDQQTQYFGPGTRLLVL.

This clonotype was found many times. The V and J genes are TRBV5-1 and TRBJ1-1; D unresolved. Germline CDR1 reads SGHRS; CDR2 reads YFSETQ. The CDR3 is 13 amino acids. Trimming removed 3 bases at V and 0 bases at J, with 6 bases between. CDR3 region: CASSSDLNTEAFF. CDR3 bases: TGCGCCAGCAGCTCAGATTTGAACACTGAAGCTTTCTTT.

The sample holds many counts of this clonotype. J is TRBJ1-4 and V is TRBV27; TRBD1 agrees at 8 bases. Germline loops: CDR1 MNHEY, CDR2 SMNVEV (reference sequence). The CDR3 spans 13 residues. J lost 3 bases, V lost 7 bases, and 1 base had no gene match. The CDR3 DNA sequence: TGTGCCAGCAAGGGACAGGCTAATGAAAAACTGTTTTTT. Encoded protein: CASKGQANEKLFF.

This clonotype was seen at least ten times. The V and J genes are TRBV7-2 and TRBJ2-7; unclear D gene. Trimming removed 2 bases from V and 7 bases from J, with 15 bases in between. The germline CDR1 and CDR2 sequences are SGHTA and FQGNSA. The CDR3 runs 14 residues. The CDR3 loop is CASSLSGPIGEQYF. For the CDR3, the DNA is TGTGCCAGCAGCTTATCGGGCCCGATCGGGGAGCAGTACTTC.

This clonotype was seen many times. The chain employs TRBV10-3 and TRBJ2-3, with 7 bases identical to TRBD1. The J segment lost 5 bases and the V segment lost 3 bases, leaving 8 bases of the junction unmatched. Germline values: CDR1 ENHRY, CDR2 SYGVKD. This CDR3 has 15 amino acids. DNA of the CDR3: TGTGCCATCAGTGATATGAACAGGGGTTTAGATACGCAGTATTTT. This sequence encodes CAISDMNRGLDTQYF.

This clonotype was counted ten times or more. The chain carries TRBV7-2 and TRBJ2-1, with D perhaps matching TRBD2 (5 bases). Germline CDR1 is SGHTA and CDR2 is FQGNSA. This CDR3 is 16 amino acids long. V was trimmed by 1 base and J by 0 bases, leaving 10 bases between them. CDR3 in DNA: TGTGCCAGCAGCTTAGGTGGCGGGTACTCCTACAATGAGCAGTTCTTC. Its translation is CASSLGGGYSYNEQFF. Drawing the rest from reference TRBV7-2 and TRBJ2-1, the complete variable domain is GAGVSQSPSNKVTEKGKDVELRCDPISGHTALYWYRQSLGQGLEFLIYFQGNSAPDKSGLPSDRFSAERTGGSVSTLTIQRTQQEDSAVYLCASSLGGGYSYNEQFFGPGTRLTVL.

This clonotype occurred many times. The V gene is TRBV4-1, the J gene TRBJ2-3; TRBD2 matches 13 bases. The CDR3 consists of 19 residues. V shed 4 bases and J 6 bases; nucleotides not matched to a gene: 16. The germline CDR1 and CDR2 sequences are MGHRA and YSYEKL. CDR3 DNA: TGCGCCAGCAGCCCAATGATCCTACGGACTAGCGGGAGATCGGATACGCAGTATTTT. It codes for CASSPMILRTSGRSDTQYF.

This clonotype was observed many times. J is TRBJ2-2 and V is TRBV7-3, with 8 bases matching TRBD2. The CDR3 runs 17 residues. The germline V gene encodes CDR1 SGHTA and CDR2 FQGTGA. The V and J ends lost 2 bases and 6 bases, in that order; junction bases with no gene match: 11. DNA for the CDR3: TGTGCCAGCAGCTTAGACGTAGCGGGGACCCCGGCCGGGGAGCTGTTTTTT. This translates into CASSLDVAGTPAGELFF.

This clonotype was seen ten or more times. The gene calls are TRBV11-2 and TRBJ1-4, with D unresolved. Germline CDR1 and CDR2: SGHAT and FQNNGV. The CDR3 loop spans 14 amino acids. V was clipped by 6 bases and J by 8 bases, with 16 bases between them. The DNA for the CDR3 is TGTGCCAGCAGACGATTAGGGAAACAGGAAAAACTGTTTTTT. Translating it yields CASRRLGKQEKLFF.

In this sample, this clonotype turned up a few times. The gene calls are TRBV15 and TRBJ2-7, with D perhaps TRBD2 (5 bases). Germline values: CDR1 LNHNV, CDR2 YYDKDF (reference sequence). The CDR3 runs to 13 residues. Trimming stripped 0 bases from V and 6 bases from J, with 9 bases between. CDR3: CATSRDLGSEQYV. The CDR3 DNA follows: TGTGCCACCAGCAGAGATTTAGGGAGCGAGCAGTACGTC.

This clonotype was counted ten times or more. The chain carries TRBV3-1 and TRBJ2-7; weak D call: TRBD2 (5 bases). The CDR3 contains 18 residues. The V and J ends lost 1 base and 6 bases respectively, with 25 bases between them. Germline CDR1 and CDR2: LGHDT and YNNKEL (reference sequence). CDR3 coding DNA: TGTGCCAGCAGCCAAGTATTTATAGGGCCTAGCTCCCGAGGCGAGCAGTACTTC. Translating it yields CASSQVFIGPSSRGEQYF.

In its sample, this clonotype was seen many times. V and J are TRBV5-5 and TRBJ2-1; the match to TRBD2 covers 8 bases. J was trimmed by 6 bases and V by 2 bases; bases with no gene match: 10. The CDR3 contains 16 residues. Germline values: CDR1 SGHKS, CDR2 YYEKEE (reference sequence). In DNA form, the CDR3 reads TGTGCCAGCAGCTTAGGAGCGGGAGTTAATTTCAATGAGCAGTTCTTC. This codes for CASSLGAGVNFNEQFF.

This clonotype has a count of ten or more. V is TRBV11-3 and J is TRBJ2-3, with D unclear. The CDR3 runs to 11 residues. The V end was cut by 8 bases, the J end by 2 bases, with 5 bases between. Germline assignment: CDR1 SGHNT and CDR2 YENEEA. The CDR3 DNA sequence: TGTGCCAGCGGGGTCACAGATACGCAGTATTTT. It specifies CASGVTDTQYF. Full variable domain (remainder filled in from reference TRBV11-3 and TRBJ2-3): EAGVVQSPRYKIIEKKQPVAFWCNPISGHNTLYWYLQNLGQGPELLIRYENEEAVDDSQLPKDRFSAERLKGVDSTLKIQPAELGDSAVYLCASGVTDTQYFGPGTRLTVL.

This clonotype has at least ten counts. The CDR3 protein is CASSQIAGADNEQFF. The CDR3 region has the DNA TGTGCCAGCAGCCAAATAGCGGGAGCGGACAATGAGCAGTTCTTC. The chain joins TRBV4-2 to TRBJ2-1; TRBD2 aligns across 9 bases. V shed 2 bases and J 5 bases; nucleotides not matched to a gene: 4. The CDR3 runs to 15 residues. Germline V gene sequence: CDR1 LGHNA, CDR2 YNFKEQ.

This clonotype was found a few times. The chain links TRBV5-6 to TRBJ2-1; no firm D call. Germline V lookup: CDR1 SGHDT, CDR2 YYEEEE. Trimming left V 4 bases short and J 5 bases short, with 13 bases between. The CDR3 runs to 14 residues. The CDR3 region has the DNA TGTGCCAGCAGCCCCTTCTACTCAGACAATGAGCAGTTCTTC. Translating gives CASSPFYSDNEQFF.

This clonotype was observed many times. The V call is TRBV7-2, the J call TRBJ2-5, with D unresolved. V lost 3 bases, J lost 2 bases, and 7 bases lay in between. The CDR3 runs to 13 residues. CDR1 SGHTA and CDR2 FQGNSA come from the germline V gene. The CDR3 sequence: CASSFSAQETQYF. DNA for the CDR3: TGTGCCAGCAGCTTTTCAGCTCAAGAGACCCAGTACTTC.

This clonotype appeared many times. CDR3 in DNA: TGCGCCAGCAGCTTGAGGGTGGATTCAGAGACCCAGTACTTC. This encodes CASSLRVDSETQYF. V gene TRBV5-1 combines with J gene TRBJ2-5; unclear D gene. CDR3 length: 14 amino acids. Trimming cost V 1 base and J 4 bases, with 11 bases left between them. Germline V lookup: CDR1 SGHRS, CDR2 YFSETQ.

This clonotype was counted ten times or more. The rearrangement joins TRBV20-1 to TRBJ1-4, with D tentatively TRBD1 (5 bases). The CDR3 is made up of 14 amino acids. The V end was cut by 1 base, the J end by 4 bases, with 10 bases between. CDR1 and CDR2 from the germline V gene are DFQATT and SNEGSKA (reference sequence). This chain's CDR3 is CSARGTGRNEKLFF. The DNA of the CDR3 is TGCAGTGCTAGAGGCACAGGACGTAATGAAAAACTGTTTTTT.

This clonotype occurred many times. V is TRBV5-1 and J is TRBJ1-4; D is unclear. The CDR3 loop spans 17 amino acids. Trimming pared 4 bases from V and 4 bases from J, leaving 20 bases between. CDR1 is SGHRS and CDR2 is YFSETQ in the germline V gene. The CDR3 region has the DNA TGCGCCAGCAGCCCGGCGAGGAGGATGGCGGGTAATGAAAAACTGTTTTTT. This encodes CASSPARRMAGNEKLFF.

This clonotype was counted ten times or more. The CDR3 loop is CSARAPTASGAYNEQFF. The DNA of the CDR3 is TGCAGTGCTAGAGCCCCAACGGCTAGCGGGGCCTACAATGAGCAGTTCTTC. The chain combines TRBV20-1 with TRBJ2-1, with 9 bases aligning to TRBD2. The J segment lost 2 bases and the V segment lost 1 base, leaving 9 bases of the junction unmatched. CDR3 length equals 17 residues. Germline CDR1 reads DFQATT; CDR2 reads SNEGSKA (reference sequence).

At least ten counts were recorded for this clonotype. Sequence at one end of the junction differs from germline and may be a read error. The chain joins TRBV15 to TRBJ2-1; maybe TRBD1 (6 bases). The germline CDR1 and CDR2 sequences are LNHNV and YYDKDF (reference sequence). The CDR3 has 13 amino acids. CDR3 coding DNA: TGTGCCACCAGCAGAGATTTCAAACAGGGTAGGGCCTTC. Translating it yields CATSRDFKQGRAF.

The gene calls are TRBV11-2 and TRBJ2-3; no firm D call. Germline V gives CDR1 SGHAT, CDR2 FQNNGV. The CDR3 totals 15 residues. The V end lost 4 bases, the J end lost 0 bases, and 11 bases lay between the germline ends. The CDR3 DNA is TGTGCCAGCAGCTCTAAAAGTTCTAGCACAGATACGCAGTATTTT. Translated: CASSSKSSSTDTQYF. Complete variable domain (other parts from reference TRBV11-2 and TRBJ2-3): EAGVAQSPRYKIIEKRQSVAFWCNPISGHATLYWYQQILGQGPKLLIQFQNNGVVDDSQLPKDRFSAERLKGVDSTLKIQPAKLEDSAVYLCASSSKSSSTDTQYFGPGTRLTVL.

The V gene is TRBV7-9, the J gene TRBJ2-1; 14 bases match TRBD2. V was pared by 5 bases and J by 10 bases, with 7 bases of the junction left unmatched. The germline CDR1 and CDR2 sequences are SEHNR and FQNEAQ (reference sequence). The CDR3 contains 15 residues. The CDR3 loop is CASSPPGLAGVEQFF. The CDR3 coding sequence is TGTGCCAGCAGCCCGCCGGGACTAGCGGGAGTGGAGCAGTTCTTC.

This clonotype was counted ten times or more. The chain links TRBV5-5 to TRBJ2-3; no firm D call. Germline lookup yields CDR1 SGHKS and CDR2 YYEKEE (reference sequence). CDR3 length equals 16 residues. V shed 3 bases and J shed 3 bases, with 17 bases lying between them. The CDR3 loop reads CASSSGAASKTDTQYF. The CDR3 DNA is TGTGCCAGCAGCTCCGGCGCGGCGAGTAAGACAGATACGCAGTATTTT.

Ten or more counts support this clonotype. The chain employs TRBV12-3 or TRBV12-4 and TRBJ2-1, with TRBD2 identical over 8 bases. Trimming took 3 bases from V and 6 from J; bases not matched to a gene: 7. CDR3 size: 15 residues. The CDR3 reads CASSFISGGFNEQFF. The CDR3, as DNA: TGTGCCAGCAGTTTTATAAGCGGGGGCTTCAATGAGCAGTTCTTC.

J is TRBJ2-5 and V is TRBV29-1; D is undetermined. The CDR3 has 10 amino acids. With 4 bases removed from V and 5 bases from J, the gap between germline ends came to 5 bases. Germline CDR1 reads SQVTM; CDR2 reads ANQGSEA. CDR3 sequence reads: CSVADETQYF. CDR3 nucleotide sequence: TGCAGCGTTGCCGACGAGACCCAGTACTTC.

In this sample, this clonotype turned up many times. The DNA for the CDR3 is TGTGCCAGCAGCCCAGGAGGGGGCAGGAATTCACCCCTCCACTTT. It encodes CASSPGGGRNSPLHF. The chain has TRBV7-6 and TRBJ1-6, with 7 bases that match TRBD1. The CDR3 has 15 amino acids. Trimming removed 5 bases from V and 7 bases from J; junction bases left unmatched: 8. The germline V gene has CDR1 SGHVS and CDR2 FNYEAQ.

This clonotype was observed a handful of times. The chain uses TRBV7-6 and TRBJ2-3; maybe TRBD2 (5 bases). Germline V gene data show CDR1 as SGHVS and CDR2 as FNYEAQ. The CDR3 length is 16 residues. The germline V and J ends were trimmed by 5 bases and 2 bases, with 17 bases remaining between them. The DNA of the CDR3 is TGTGCCAGCAGCCGTGCTGGGAGAAGAGTCACAGATACGCAGTATTTT. This encodes CASSRAGRRVTDTQYF.

This clonotype has ten or more counts. V and J are TRBV9 and TRBJ1-1; D remains ambiguous. CDR3 length: 15 amino acids. Trimming shortened V by 4 bases and J by 2 bases, and 15 bases separated the two germline ends. Germline-derived CDR1 and CDR2 are SGDLS and YYNGEE. CDR3 amino acids: CASSPVGRINTEAFF. CDR3 in DNA: TGTGCCAGCAGCCCCGTGGGCAGGATTAACACTGAAGCTTTCTTT.

The table lists this clonotype with many counts. The chain carries TRBV9 and TRBJ2-2; D tentatively fits TRBD1 or TRBD2 (5 bases each). Germline-derived CDR1 and CDR2 are SGDLS and YYNGEE. This CDR3 has 13 residues. V was trimmed by 2 bases and J by 5 bases, leaving 7 bases between them. In DNA form, the CDR3 reads TGTGCCAGCAGCGTCTGGGGGACCGGGGAGCTGTTTTTT. Translated: CASSVWGTGELFF.

Details on this clonotype: A read error is possible here, since a much larger clone lies one base away. This chain uses TRBV3-1 with TRBJ2-3; D gene uncertain. The CDR3 is 13 residues long. Germline CDR1 reads LGHDT; CDR2 reads YNNKEL (reference sequence). V shed 8 bases and J shed 10 bases, with 19 bases lying between them. CDR3 loop: CASSTEMIRAQYF. The CDR3 DNA is TGTGCCAGCTCAACGGAAATGATACGGGCGCAGTATTTT.